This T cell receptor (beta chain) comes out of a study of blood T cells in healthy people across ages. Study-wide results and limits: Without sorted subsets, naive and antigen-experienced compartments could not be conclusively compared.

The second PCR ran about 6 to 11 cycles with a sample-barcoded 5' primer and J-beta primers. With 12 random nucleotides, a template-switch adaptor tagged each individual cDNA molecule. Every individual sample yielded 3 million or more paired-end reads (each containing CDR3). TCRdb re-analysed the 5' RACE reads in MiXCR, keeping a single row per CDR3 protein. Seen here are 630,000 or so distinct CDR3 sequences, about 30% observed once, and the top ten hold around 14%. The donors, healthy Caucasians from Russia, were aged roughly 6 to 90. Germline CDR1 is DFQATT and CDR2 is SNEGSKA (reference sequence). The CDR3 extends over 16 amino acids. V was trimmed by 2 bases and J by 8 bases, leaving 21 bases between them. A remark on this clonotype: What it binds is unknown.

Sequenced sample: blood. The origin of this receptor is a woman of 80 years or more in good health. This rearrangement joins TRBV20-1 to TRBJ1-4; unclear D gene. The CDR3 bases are TGCAGTGCTAGAACGGATAAGGGCCCGGTTGGGGAAAAACTGTTTTTT. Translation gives CSARTDKGPVGEKLFF.